The clone carrying this T cell receptor beta chain was seen at least ten times. As yet, its antigen is unknown. The sample comes from a study of PD-1 blockade in mismatch repair-deficient tumors. Study as a whole: Patients had approximately 12 mismatch repair-deficient cancer types, all previously treated and progressing. Study results and limitations: Tumor-resident clones, often absent from pretreatment blood, expanded after pembrolizumab and then contracted.

TCRdb's table, derived via immunoSEQ multiplex PCR, lists solely in-frame clones and lacks some. Of over 100,000 clones in the sample, 65% to 80% were seen once. All patients were mismatch repair deficient, assessed by either PCR or immunohistochemistry. V shed 0 bases and J 1 base; nucleotides not matched to a gene: 12. This CDR3 has 18 amino acids. Germline assignment: CDR1 MGHRA and CDR2 YSYEKL. This chain uses TRBV4-1 with TRBJ2-7; 7 nucleotides match TRBD2. The source is an adult with mismatch repair-deficient cancer. The source material was peripheral blood, sampled about 60 weeks after starting pembrolizumab. CDR3 protein: CASSQDLRRERLSYEQYF. The CDR3 coding sequence is TGCGCCAGCAGCCAAGATTTAAGGCGGGAGAGGTTATCCTACGAGCAGTACTTC.